This T cell receptor (beta chain) was captured in a study of cytomegalovirus exposure and HLA in healthy donors. This clone showed up just once. Its antigen remains unknown. PCR was performed using 60 Vbeta and 13 Jbeta primers. As processed by the authors: Roughly 11 million shared chains were among the about 80 million unique TCR beta chains that a later analysis counted. Here immunoSEQ multiplex PCR was the method, and the copy in TCRdb shows in-frame clones only, minus some. D and trimming come from the DNA, and the V and J calls and clone size come from that table. The table records about 190,000 clones, under 80% of them present only once. Study findings and constraints: Apart from CMV serostatus, no immune exposure information was available. Based on reports, TCR beta sequences accurately predicted HLA-A and HLA-B alleles for most subjects.

CDR1 MNHNS and CDR2 SASEGT come from the germline V gene. The length of the CDR3 is 15 residues. Germline trimming cut 7 bases from V and 4 bases from J; bases unmatched to any gene: 10. Sequenced input: PBMCs. V gene TRBV6-1 combines with J gene TRBJ1-1; 9 bases align to TRBD1. This clonotype was sampled from a man younger than 45 in good health and CMV-seropositive. CDR3 nucleotides: TGTGCCAGCATTCTAGGGACAGGGTTCCTCACTGAAGCTTTCTTT. Amino acid sequence: CASILGTGFLTEAFF.